Sequencing of this T cell receptor beta chain was carried out in a study of blood T cell repertoires in COVID-19. For the study at large: COVID-19 samples from acute and convalescent phases originated in the United States, Italy and Spain. In each case, the material was cDNA or gDNA derived from T cells, B-cell-depleted T cells, or PBMCs.

V gave up 10 bases and J gave up 4 bases; unmatched junction bases: 11. This CDR3 comprises 15 residues. Looked up from germline, CDR1 is SGHRS and CDR2 is YFSETQ. Authors' data handling: For nucleated cells, counts were estimated from reference gene primer amplification. Libraries were prepared by immunoSEQ multiplex PCR; TCRdb keeps only in-frame clonotypes and omits some of them. That table is the source of V, J and clone size, and D and trimming were worked out from the DNA. The top ten hold about 2.3% of the sample, which has around 400,000 clones, approximately 87% seen once. In Seattle, patients joined the study during active infection and were tracked longitudinally.

The TCR sequence derives from a woman in her fifties or sixties with COVID-19, enrolled during active disease. V usage is TRBV5-1 and J usage is TRBJ2-1; TRBD1 aligns across 10 bases. Material for sequencing was peripheral blood. DNA for the CDR3: TGCGCCTCTTCAACGGACAGGGGGATGTACAATGAGCAGTTCTTC. Encoded protein: CASSTDRGMYNEQFF.